The clone carrying this T cell receptor (beta chain) was counted ten times or more. This specimen comes from a study of molecular identifiers for immune sequencing clone quantification. Researchers sorted naive CD8 T cells as cells that were CD8+CD4-CCR7+CD45RA+. Each CDR3 protein is one row after TCRdb ran MiXCR on the PCR reads. The sample lists 490,000 or so distinct CDR3 sequences, 20% to 25% occurring once. The sample consisted of naive CD8+ T cells from blood, with Jurkat cell RNA spiked in. The subset is: FACS-sorted CD8+CD4-CCR7+CD45RA+ naive T cells. This receptor was identified in a human donor in good health. Some libraries in this study had Jurkat cell RNA spiked in.

As DNA, the CDR3 is TGCAGTGCTATCCCGCGAACTCTCCGGGACAGTTACACCGGGGAGCTGTTTTTT. The encoded protein is CSAIPRTLRDSYTGELFF. The chain links TRBV20-1 to TRBJ2-2, with 7 bases that match TRBD1. Germline V gene lookup returns CDR1 DFQATT and CDR2 SNEGSKA (reference sequence). Germline trimming cut 4 bases from V and 3 bases from J; bases unmatched to any gene: 17. CDR3 length equals 18 residues.